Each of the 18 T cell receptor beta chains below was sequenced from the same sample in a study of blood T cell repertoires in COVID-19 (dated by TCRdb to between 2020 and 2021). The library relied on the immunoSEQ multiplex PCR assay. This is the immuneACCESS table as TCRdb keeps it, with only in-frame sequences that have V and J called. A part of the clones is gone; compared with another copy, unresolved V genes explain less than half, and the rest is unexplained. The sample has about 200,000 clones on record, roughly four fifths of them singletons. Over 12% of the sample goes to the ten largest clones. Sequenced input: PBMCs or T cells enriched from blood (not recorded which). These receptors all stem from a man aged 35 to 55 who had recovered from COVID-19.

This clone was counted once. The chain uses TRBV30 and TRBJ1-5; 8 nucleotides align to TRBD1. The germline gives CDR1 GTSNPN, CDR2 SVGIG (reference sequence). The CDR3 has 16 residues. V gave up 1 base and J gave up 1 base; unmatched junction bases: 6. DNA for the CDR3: TGTGCCTGGAGTGGACAAGACAGGGGCAGCAATCAGCCCCAGCATTTT. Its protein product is CAWSGQDRGSNQPQHF.

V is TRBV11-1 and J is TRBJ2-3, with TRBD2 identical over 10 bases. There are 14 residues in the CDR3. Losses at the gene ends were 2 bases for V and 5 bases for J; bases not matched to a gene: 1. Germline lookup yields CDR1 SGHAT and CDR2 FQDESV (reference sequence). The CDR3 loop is CASSLSSGGDTQYF. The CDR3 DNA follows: TGTGCCAGCAGCTTATCTAGCGGGGGAGATACGCAGTATTTT. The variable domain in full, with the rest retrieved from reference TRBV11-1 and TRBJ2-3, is EAEVAQSPRYKITEKSQAVAFWCDPISGHATLYWYRQILGQGPELLVQFQDESVVDDSQLPKDRFSAERLKGVDSTLKIQPAELGDSAMYLCASSLSSGGDTQYFGPGTRLTVL.

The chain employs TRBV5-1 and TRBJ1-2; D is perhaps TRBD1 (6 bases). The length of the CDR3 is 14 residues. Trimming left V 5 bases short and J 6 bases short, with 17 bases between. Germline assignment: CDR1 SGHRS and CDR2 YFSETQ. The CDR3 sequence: CASSRWARGDGYTF. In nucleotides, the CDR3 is TGCGCCAGCAGTCGATGGGCCAGGGGAGATGGCTACACCTTC.

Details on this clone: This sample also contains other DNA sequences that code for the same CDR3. Written as DNA, the CDR3 is TGTGCCAGCAGTCCCGCGGCAGATACGCAGTATTTT. It yields the protein CASSPAADTQYF. V usage is TRBV28 and J usage is TRBJ2-3; D unclear. The V end lost 5 bases, the J end lost 4 bases, and 7 bases lay between the germline ends. The CDR3 sequence is 12 residues long. The germline CDR1 and CDR2 sequences are MDHEN and SYDVKM. Full variable domain (remainder filled in from reference TRBV28 and TRBJ2-3): DVKVTQSSRYLVKRTGEKVFLECVQDMDHENMFWYRQDPGLGLRLIYFSYDVKMKEKGDIPEGYSVSREKKERFSLILESASTNQTSMYLCASSPAADTQYFGPGTRLTVL.

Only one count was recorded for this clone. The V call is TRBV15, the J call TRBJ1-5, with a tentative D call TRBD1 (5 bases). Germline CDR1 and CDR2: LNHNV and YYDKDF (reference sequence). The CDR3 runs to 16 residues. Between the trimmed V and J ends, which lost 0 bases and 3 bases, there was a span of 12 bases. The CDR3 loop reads CATSRDQGRVNQPQHF. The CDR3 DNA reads TGTGCCACCAGCAGAGATCAGGGTCGAGTCAATCAGCCCCAGCATTTT. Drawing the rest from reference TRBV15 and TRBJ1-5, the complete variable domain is DAMVIQNPRYQVTQFGKPVTLSCSQTLNHNVMYWYQQKSSQAPKLLFHYYDKDFNNEADTPDNFQSRRPNTSFCFLDIRSPGLGDTAMYLCATSRDQGRVNQPQHFGDGTRLSIL.

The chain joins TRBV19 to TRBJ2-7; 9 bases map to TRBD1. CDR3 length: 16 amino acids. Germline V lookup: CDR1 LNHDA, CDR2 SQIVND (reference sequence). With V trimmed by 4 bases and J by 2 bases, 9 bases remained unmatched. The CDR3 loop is CASSRGSGQGTYEQYF. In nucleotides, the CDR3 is TGTGCCAGTAGTAGGGGATCGGGACAGGGTACCTACGAGCAGTACTTC.

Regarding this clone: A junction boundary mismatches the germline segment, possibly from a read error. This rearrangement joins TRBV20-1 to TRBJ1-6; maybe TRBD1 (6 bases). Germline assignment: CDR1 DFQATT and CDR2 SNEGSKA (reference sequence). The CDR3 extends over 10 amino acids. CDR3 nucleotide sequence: TGCAGTGCTAGAGATTTGGGGGACACGTTT. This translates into CSARDLGDTF.

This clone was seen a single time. The CDR3 coding sequence is TGTGCCAGCACAGACAAAATCTACGAGCAGTACTTC. This encodes CASTDKIYEQYF. The chain employs TRBV28 and TRBJ2-7; D not certain. Between the trimmed V and J ends, which lost 7 bases and 3 bases, there was a span of 10 bases. Germline V gene lookup returns CDR1 MDHEN and CDR2 SYDVKM. The CDR3 runs to 12 residues.

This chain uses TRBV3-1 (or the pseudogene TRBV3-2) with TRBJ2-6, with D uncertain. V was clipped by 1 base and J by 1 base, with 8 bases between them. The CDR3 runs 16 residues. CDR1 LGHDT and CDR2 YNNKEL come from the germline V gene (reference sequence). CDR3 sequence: CASSQGWQSGANVLTF. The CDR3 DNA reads TGTGCCAGCAGCCAAGGTTGGCAGTCTGGGGCCAACGTCCTGACTTTC.

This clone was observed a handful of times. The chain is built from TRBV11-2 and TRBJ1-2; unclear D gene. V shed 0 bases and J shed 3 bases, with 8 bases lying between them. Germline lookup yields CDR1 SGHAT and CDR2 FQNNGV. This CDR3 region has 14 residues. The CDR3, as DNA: TGTGCCAGCAGCTTAGAGCGGGGAGACTATGGCTACACCTTC. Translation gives CASSLERGDYGYTF.

CDR3 in amino acids: CASSPHEEPYEQYF. The CDR3 bases are TGTGCCAGCAGCCCCCACGAGGAACCCTACGAGCAGTACTTC. The V call is TRBV28, the J call TRBJ2-7; no clear D gene. V was clipped by 6 bases and J by 2 bases, with 14 bases between them. The germline V gene encodes CDR1 MDHEN and CDR2 SYDVKM. The CDR3 runs to 14 residues.

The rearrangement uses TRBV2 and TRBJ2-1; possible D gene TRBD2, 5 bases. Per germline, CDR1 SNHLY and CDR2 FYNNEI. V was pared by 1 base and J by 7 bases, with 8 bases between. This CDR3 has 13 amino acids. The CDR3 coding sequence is TGTGCCAGCAGTGAAGGGCCGGGGAATGAGCAGTTCTTC. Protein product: CASSEGPGNEQFF.

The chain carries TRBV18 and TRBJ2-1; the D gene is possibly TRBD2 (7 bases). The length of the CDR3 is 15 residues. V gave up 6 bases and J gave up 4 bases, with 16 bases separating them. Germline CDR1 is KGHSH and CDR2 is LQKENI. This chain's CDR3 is CASSPQGGAYNEQFF. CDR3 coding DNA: TGTGCCAGCTCTCCTCAAGGGGGGGCTTACAATGAGCAGTTCTTC.

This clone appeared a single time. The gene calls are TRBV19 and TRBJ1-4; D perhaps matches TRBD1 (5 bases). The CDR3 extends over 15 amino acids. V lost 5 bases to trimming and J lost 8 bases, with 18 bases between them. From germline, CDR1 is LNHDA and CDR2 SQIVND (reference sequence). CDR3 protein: CASSLGPGQTEKLFF. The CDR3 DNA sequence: TGTGCCAGTAGTTTGGGGCCCGGACAAACCGAAAAACTGTTTTTT. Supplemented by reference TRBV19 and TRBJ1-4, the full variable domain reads DGGITQSPKYLFRKEGQNVTLSCEQNLNHDAMYWYRQDPGQGLRLIYYSQIVNDFQKGDIAEGYSVSREKKESFPLTVTSAQKNPTAFYLCASSLGPGQTEKLFFGSGTQLSVL.

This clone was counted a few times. CDR3 residues: CASSTGTGGWGYTF. CDR3 coding DNA: TGCGCCAGCAGCACAGGGACAGGGGGCTGGGGCTACACCTTC. The V call is TRBV5-1, the J call TRBJ1-2; 12 bases agree with TRBD1. Unmatched junction bases numbered 6, after V lost 4 bases and J lost 8 bases. Germline CDR1 is SGHRS and CDR2 is YFSETQ. This CDR3 has 14 amino acids.

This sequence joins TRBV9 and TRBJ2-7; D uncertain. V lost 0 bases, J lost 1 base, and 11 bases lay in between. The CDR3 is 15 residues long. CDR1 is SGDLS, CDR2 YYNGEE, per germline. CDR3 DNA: TGTGCCAGCAGCGTAGGGAGCGATCTATCCTACGAGCAGTACTTC. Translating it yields CASSVGSDLSYEQYF.

The CDR3, as DNA: TGTGCCTGGAGTTTAAACAATGAGCAGTTCTTC. Protein product: CAWSLNNEQFF. The V and J genes are TRBV30 and TRBJ2-1, with D uncertain. The V gene lost 2 bases and the J gene lost 5 bases, with 4 bases spanning the gap. CDR1 is GTSNPN and CDR2 is SVGIG in the germline V gene (reference sequence). The CDR3 covers 11 residues.

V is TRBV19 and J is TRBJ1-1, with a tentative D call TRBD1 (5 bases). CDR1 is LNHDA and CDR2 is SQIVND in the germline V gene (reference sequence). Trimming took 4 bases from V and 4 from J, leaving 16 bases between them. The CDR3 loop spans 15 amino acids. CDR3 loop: CASSTLAVGGTEAFF. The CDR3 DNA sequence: TGTGCCAGTAGTACCCTCGCGGTCGGGGGCACTGAAGCTTTCTTT.